The 13 T cell receptor beta chains listed next were all sequenced from one sample in a study of T cell responses to AZD1222 COVID-19 vaccine. Profiled with immunoSEQ multiplex PCR; TCRdb holds only in-frame clones, not every one. Of 95,000 to 150,000 clones in the sample, around 85% are singletons; the top ten hold around 6%. Sequences were derived from peripheral blood, sampled on day 0 of AZD1222 vaccination. The receptors shown here come from an adult in good health.

The V call is TRBV11-1, the J call TRBJ2-5; 9 bases align to TRBD2. The CDR3 is 15 residues long. Germline values: CDR1 SGHAT, CDR2 FQDESV (reference sequence). V lost 1 base and J lost 5; bases outside the gene matches: 5. The CDR3, as DNA: TGTGCCAGCAGCTTAGGTCTAGCGGGGACGGAGACCCAGTACTTC. Protein product: CASSLGLAGTETQYF.

This chain links TRBV4-1 with TRBJ1-4; D is undetermined. This CDR3 contains 16 residues. From germline, CDR1 is MGHRA and CDR2 YSYEKL. The V end was cut by 1 base, the J end by 2 bases, with 11 bases between. The CDR3 reads CASSQVSATTNEKLFF. In nucleotides, the CDR3 is TGCGCCAGCAGCCAAGTTTCCGCCACGACTAATGAAAAACTGTTTTTT.

This chain joins TRBV11-3 and TRBJ1-2, with a possible D match to TRBD1 (5 bases). This CDR3 has 17 residues. The germline CDR1 and CDR2 sequences are SGHNT and YENEEA. The V end was cut by 5 bases, the J end by 8 bases, with 27 bases between. The CDR3 sequence is CASSPGLGFSGLRGYTF. In DNA, the CDR3 is TGTGCCAGCAGCCCCGGGTTGGGATTCTCAGGGCTGAGGGGCTACACCTTC.

V and J are TRBV13 and TRBJ2-7; D assignment may be TRBD1 or TRBD2 (6 bases each). This CDR3 comprises 17 residues. V was shortened by 1 base and J by 4 bases, with 20 bases between the two germline ends. CDR1 PRHDT and CDR2 FYEKMQ come from the germline V gene (reference sequence). CDR3 protein: CASSLVGTGASSYEQYF. DNA of the CDR3: TGTGCCAGCAGCTTAGTCGGTACGGGGGCCAGTTCGTACGAGCAGTACTTC.

The chain couples TRBV4-1 to TRBJ2-1; possibly TRBD1 for D (6 bases). Germline loops: CDR1 MGHRA, CDR2 YSYEKL. This CDR3 has 16 residues. Trimming removed 1 base from V and 0 bases from J, with 10 bases in between. The CDR3 loop is CASSQAGRGSYNEQFF. In DNA, the CDR3 is TGCGCCAGCAGCCAAGCTGGCAGGGGCTCCTACAATGAGCAGTTCTTC.

The V gene is TRBV19, the J gene TRBJ1-1; D gene ambiguous. The CDR3 extends over 11 amino acids. V lost 3 bases, J lost 3 bases, and 2 bases lay in between. CDR1 and CDR2 from the germline V gene are LNHDA and SQIVND (reference sequence). This CDR3 is CASSIYTEAFF. DNA of the CDR3: TGTGCCAGTAGTATTTACACTGAAGCTTTCTTT.

The V and J genes are TRBV9 and TRBJ1-2, with D maybe TRBD1 (5 bases). Trimming took off 3 bases at V and 3 bases at J, with 9 bases between the two ends. This CDR3 is built from 13 residues. Germline V gives CDR1 SGDLS, CDR2 YYNGEE. CDR3 amino acids: CASSARVDYGYTF. CDR3 nucleotides: TGTGCCAGCAGCGCCAGGGTCGACTATGGCTACACCTTC.

The chain recombines TRBV2 with TRBJ1-2; D is unclear. From germline, CDR1 is SNHLY and CDR2 FYNNEI. CDR3 length equals 16 residues. V lost 3 bases and J lost 6, with 20 bases in between. The CDR3 reads CASSEWGQTYPNGYTF. The DNA for the CDR3 is TGTGCCAGCAGTGAGTGGGGTCAGACATACCCCAATGGCTACACCTTC.

The V and J genes are TRBV6-5 and TRBJ2-5; 9 nucleotides agree with TRBD1. This CDR3 has 14 amino acids. V lost 6 bases to trimming and J lost 4 bases; unmatched junction nucleotides: 6. The germline V gene has CDR1 MNHEY and CDR2 SVGAGI. The CDR3 region has the DNA TGTGCCAGCAGCGGACAGGGGAAGTTAGAGACCCAGTACTTC. Its protein product is CASSGQGKLETQYF.

This clone was picked up one time. This rearrangement joins TRBV6-5 to TRBJ2-7; 7 nucleotides align to TRBD1. This CDR3 region has 15 residues. Germline lookup yields CDR1 MNHEY and CDR2 SVGAGI. The ends lost 7 bases at V and 4 bases at J; junction bases unmatched: 13. The chain's CDR3 is CASTEAQGVGYEQYF. CDR3 nucleotides: TGTGCCAGCACCGAGGCCCAGGGGGTCGGGTACGAGCAGTACTTC.

This clone turned up a few times. The chain has TRBV7-9 and TRBJ2-7, with 8 bases aligning to TRBD1. Unmatched junction bases numbered 12, after V lost 5 bases and J lost 3 bases. Looked up from germline, CDR1 is SEHNR and CDR2 is FQNEAQ (reference sequence). There are 16 residues in the CDR3. The CDR3 protein is CASSQPGTGPNYEQYF. CDR3 bases: TGTGCCAGCAGCCAACCCGGGACAGGCCCCAACTACGAGCAGTACTTC.

The V call is TRBV27, the J call TRBJ1-2; tentative D call: TRBD1 (5 bases). Trimming took 0 bases from V and 7 from J, leaving 9 bases between them. CDR3 length: 13 amino acids. Germline assignment: CDR1 MNHEY and CDR2 SMNVEV (reference sequence). The CDR3 DNA is TGTGCCAGCAGTTTATCAGGGGATAGTGGCTACACCTTC. Its protein is CASSLSGDSGYTF.

This clone was seen only a few times. CDR3 nucleotide sequence: TGTGCCAGCAGTTTAGCCCTGCCCAGGGGGCCTGTTCAGCCCCAGCATTTT. This translates into CASSLALPRGPVQPQHF. V is TRBV28 and J is TRBJ1-5; 8 bases match TRBD1. The CDR3 has 17 amino acids. V shed 2 bases, J shed 6 bases, and the junction held 12 bases outside the gene matches. Germline loops: CDR1 MDHEN, CDR2 SYDVKM.